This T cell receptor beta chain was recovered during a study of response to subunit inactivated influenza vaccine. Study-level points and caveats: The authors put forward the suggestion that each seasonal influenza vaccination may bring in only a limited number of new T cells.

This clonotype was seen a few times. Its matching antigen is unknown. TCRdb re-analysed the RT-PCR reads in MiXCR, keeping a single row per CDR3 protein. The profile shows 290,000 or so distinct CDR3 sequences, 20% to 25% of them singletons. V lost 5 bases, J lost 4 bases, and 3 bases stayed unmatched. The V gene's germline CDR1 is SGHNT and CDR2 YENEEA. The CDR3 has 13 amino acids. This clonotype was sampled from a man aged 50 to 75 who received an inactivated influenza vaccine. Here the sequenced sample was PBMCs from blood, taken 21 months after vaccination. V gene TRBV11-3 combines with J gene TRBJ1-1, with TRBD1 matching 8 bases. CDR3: CASSPGQGTEAFF. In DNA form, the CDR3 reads TGTGCCAGCAGCCCCGGACAGGGCACTGAAGCTTTCTTT.